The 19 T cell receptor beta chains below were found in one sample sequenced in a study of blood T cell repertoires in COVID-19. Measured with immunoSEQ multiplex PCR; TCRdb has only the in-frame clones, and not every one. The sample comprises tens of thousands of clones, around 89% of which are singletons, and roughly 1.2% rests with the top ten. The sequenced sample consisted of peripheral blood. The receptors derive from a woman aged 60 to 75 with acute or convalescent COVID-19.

The DNA for the CDR3 is TGTGCCAGCAGTCCCTCTAGCGGGAGGGGAGAGACCCAGTACTTC. Protein product: CASSPSSGRGETQYF. This chain uses TRBV6-5 with TRBJ2-5; 12 bases are shared with TRBD2. With V trimmed by 5 bases and J by 4 bases, 5 bases remained unmatched. The CDR3 is made up of 15 amino acids. Per the germline V gene, CDR1 is MNHEY and CDR2 is SVGAGI.

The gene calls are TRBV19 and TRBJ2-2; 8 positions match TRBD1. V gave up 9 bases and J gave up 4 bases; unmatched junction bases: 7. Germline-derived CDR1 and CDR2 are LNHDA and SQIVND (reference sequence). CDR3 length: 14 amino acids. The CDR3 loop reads CASRQGTSTGELFF. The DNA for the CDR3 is TGTGCCAGCAGACAGGGGACCTCCACCGGGGAGCTGTTTTTT. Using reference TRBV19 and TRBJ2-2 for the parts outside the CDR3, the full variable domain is DGGITQSPKYLFRKEGQNVTLSCEQNLNHDAMYWYRQDPGQGLRLIYYSQIVNDFQKGDIAEGYSVSREKKESFPLTVTSAQKNPTAFYLCASRQGTSTGELFFGEGSRLTVL.

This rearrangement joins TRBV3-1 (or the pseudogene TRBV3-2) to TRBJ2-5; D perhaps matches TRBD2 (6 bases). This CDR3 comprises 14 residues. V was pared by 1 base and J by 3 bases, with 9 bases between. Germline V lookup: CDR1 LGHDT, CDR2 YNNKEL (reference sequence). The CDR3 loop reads CASSQVPGEETQYF. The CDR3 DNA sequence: TGTGCCAGCAGCCAAGTGCCGGGGGAAGAGACCCAGTACTTC.

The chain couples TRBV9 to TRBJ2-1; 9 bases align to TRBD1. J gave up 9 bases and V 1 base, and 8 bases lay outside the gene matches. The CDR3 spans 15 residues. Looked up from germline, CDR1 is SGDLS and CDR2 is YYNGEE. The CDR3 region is CASSVTGTGLGEQFF. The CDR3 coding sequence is TGTGCCAGCAGCGTAACCGGGACAGGGCTGGGTGAGCAGTTCTTC.

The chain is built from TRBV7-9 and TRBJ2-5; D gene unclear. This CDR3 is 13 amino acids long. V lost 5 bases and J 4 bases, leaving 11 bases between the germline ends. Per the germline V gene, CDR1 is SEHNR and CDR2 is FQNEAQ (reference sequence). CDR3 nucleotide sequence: TGTGCCAGCAGCCACCTGAACGGAGAGACCCAGTACTTC. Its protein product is CASSHLNGETQYF. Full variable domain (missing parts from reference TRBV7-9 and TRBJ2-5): DTGVSQNPRHKITKRGQNVTFRCDPISEHNRLYWYRQTLGQGPEFLTYFQNEAQLEKSRLLSDRFSAERPKGSFSTLEIQRTEQGDSAMYLCASSHLNGETQYFGPGTRLLVL.

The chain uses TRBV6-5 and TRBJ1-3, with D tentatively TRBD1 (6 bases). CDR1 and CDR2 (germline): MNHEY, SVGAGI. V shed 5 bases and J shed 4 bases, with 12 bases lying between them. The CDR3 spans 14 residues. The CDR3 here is CASSPRGAGNTIYF. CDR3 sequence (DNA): TGTGCCAGCAGTCCCCGGGGGGCAGGAAACACCATATATTTT.

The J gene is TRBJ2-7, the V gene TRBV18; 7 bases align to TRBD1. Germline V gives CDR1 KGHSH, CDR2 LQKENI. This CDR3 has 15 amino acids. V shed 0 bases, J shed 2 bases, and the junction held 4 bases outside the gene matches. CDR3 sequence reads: CASSPPGGEPYEQYV. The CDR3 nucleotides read TGTGCCAGCTCACCACCAGGGGGCGAACCCTACGAGCAGTACGTC.

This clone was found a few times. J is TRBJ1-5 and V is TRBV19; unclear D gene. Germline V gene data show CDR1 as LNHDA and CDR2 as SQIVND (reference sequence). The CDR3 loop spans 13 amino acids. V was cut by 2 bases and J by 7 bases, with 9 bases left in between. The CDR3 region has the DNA TGTGCCAGTAGTATACAGCAGGTCCAGCCCCAGCATTTT. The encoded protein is CASSIQQVQPQHF. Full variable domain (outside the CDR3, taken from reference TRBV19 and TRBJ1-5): DGGITQSPKYLFRKEGQNVTLSCEQNLNHDAMYWYRQDPGQGLRLIYYSQIVNDFQKGDIAEGYSVSREKKESFPLTVTSAQKNPTAFYLCASSIQQVQPQHFGDGTRLSIL.

DNA for the CDR3: TGTGCCAGCAGCTTAATTCGGAGTGATACGCAGTATTTT. Protein sequence: CASSLIRSDTQYF. The chain couples TRBV7-3 to TRBJ2-3; no clear D gene. In germline, CDR1 is SGHTA, CDR2 FQGTGA. This CDR3 spans 13 amino acids. V was trimmed by 1 base and J by 6 bases, leaving 8 bases between them. The variable domain in full, completed from reference TRBV7-3 and TRBJ2-3, reads GAGVSQTPSNKVTEKGKYVELRCDPISGHTALYWYRQSLGQGPEFLIYFQGTGAADDSGLPNDRFFAVRPEGSVSTLKIQRTERGDSAVYLCASSLIRSDTQYFGPGTRLTVL.

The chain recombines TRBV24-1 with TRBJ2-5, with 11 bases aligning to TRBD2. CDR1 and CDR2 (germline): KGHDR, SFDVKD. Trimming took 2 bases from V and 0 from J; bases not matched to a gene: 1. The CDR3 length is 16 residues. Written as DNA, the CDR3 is TGTGCCACCAGTGATTCTAGCGGGGGGTACCAAGAGACCCAGTACTTC. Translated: CATSDSSGGYQETQYF.

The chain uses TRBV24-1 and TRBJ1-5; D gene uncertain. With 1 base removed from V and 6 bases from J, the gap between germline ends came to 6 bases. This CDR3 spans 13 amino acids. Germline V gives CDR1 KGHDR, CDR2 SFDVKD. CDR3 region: CATSDFSGQPQHF. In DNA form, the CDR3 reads TGTGCCACCAGTGATTTTTCCGGTCAGCCCCAGCATTTT.

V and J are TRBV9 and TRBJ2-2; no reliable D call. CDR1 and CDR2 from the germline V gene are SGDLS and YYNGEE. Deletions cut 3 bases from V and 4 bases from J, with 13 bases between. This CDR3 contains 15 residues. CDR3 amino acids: CASSGGGLVTGELFF. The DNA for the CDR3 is TGTGCCAGCAGCGGTGGTGGCCTAGTCACCGGGGAGCTGTTTTTT. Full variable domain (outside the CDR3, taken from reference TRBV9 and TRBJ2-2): DSGVTQTPKHLITATGQRVTLRCSPRSGDLSVYWYQQSLDQGLQFLIQYYNGEERAKGNILERFSAQQFPDLHSELNLSSLELGDSALYFCASSGGGLVTGELFFGEGSRLTVL.

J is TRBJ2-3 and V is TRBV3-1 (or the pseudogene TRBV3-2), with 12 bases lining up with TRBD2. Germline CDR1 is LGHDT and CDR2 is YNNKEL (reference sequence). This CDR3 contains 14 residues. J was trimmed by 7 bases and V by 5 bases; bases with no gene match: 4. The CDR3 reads CASSTTSGGNTQYF. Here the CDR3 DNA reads TGTGCCAGCAGCACGACTAGCGGGGGCAATACGCAGTATTTT.

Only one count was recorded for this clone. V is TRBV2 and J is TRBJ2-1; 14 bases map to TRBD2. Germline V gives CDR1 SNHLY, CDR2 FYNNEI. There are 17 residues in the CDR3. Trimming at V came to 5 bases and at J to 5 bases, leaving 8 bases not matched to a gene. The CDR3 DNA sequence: TGTGCCAGCAGTAGGACTAGCGGGAGGTTGTTGGACAATGAGCAGTTCTTC. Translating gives CASSRTSGRLLDNEQFF.

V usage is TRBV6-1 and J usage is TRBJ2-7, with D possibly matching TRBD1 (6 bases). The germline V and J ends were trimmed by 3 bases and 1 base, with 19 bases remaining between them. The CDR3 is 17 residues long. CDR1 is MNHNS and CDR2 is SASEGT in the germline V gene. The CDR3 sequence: CASSEGDFWTASYEQYV. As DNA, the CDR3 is TGTGCCAGCAGTGAGGGCGATTTTTGGACAGCATCCTACGAGCAGTACGTC.

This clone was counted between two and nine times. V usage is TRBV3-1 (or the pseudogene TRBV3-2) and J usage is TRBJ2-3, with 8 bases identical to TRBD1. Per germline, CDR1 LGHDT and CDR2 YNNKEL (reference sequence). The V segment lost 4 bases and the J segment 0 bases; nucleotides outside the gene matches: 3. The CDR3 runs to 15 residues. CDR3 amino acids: CASSPDRDSTDTQYF. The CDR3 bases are TGTGCCAGCAGCCCGGACAGGGATAGCACAGATACGCAGTATTTT.

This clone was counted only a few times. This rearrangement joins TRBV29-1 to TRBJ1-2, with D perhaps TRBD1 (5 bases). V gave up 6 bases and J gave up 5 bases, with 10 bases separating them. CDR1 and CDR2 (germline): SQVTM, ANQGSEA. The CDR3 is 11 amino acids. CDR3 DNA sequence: TGCAGCGTGGTGACAGTTTATGGCTACACCTTC. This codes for CSVVTVYGYTF.

The CDR3 sequence: CASSDGTGVLGYTF. The CDR3 DNA is TGTGCCAGCAGTGATGGGACAGGGGTTCTTGGCTACACCTTC. This chain joins TRBV6-4 and TRBJ1-2, with 10 bases lining up with TRBD1. CDR1 and CDR2 from the germline V gene are MRHNA and SNTAGT. This CDR3 has 14 residues. V lost 3 bases, J lost 7 bases, and 5 bases stayed unmatched.

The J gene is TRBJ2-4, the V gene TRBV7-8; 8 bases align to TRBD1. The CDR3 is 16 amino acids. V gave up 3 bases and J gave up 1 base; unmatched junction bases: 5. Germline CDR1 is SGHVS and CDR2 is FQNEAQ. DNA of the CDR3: TGTGCCAGCAGCTTTACAGGGGGTTTGGCCAAAAACATTCAGTACTTC. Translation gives CASSFTGGLAKNIQYF.